The rows below give T cell receptor beta chains drawn from one sample of a study of cytomegalovirus exposure and HLA in healthy donors. Measured with immunoSEQ multiplex PCR; TCRdb has only the in-frame clones, and not every one. The table has fewer than 200,000 clones, roughly 80% seen once. The sequencing input was PBMCs. The receptors were gathered from a human donor in good health. CDR3s include the opening cysteine and the closing phenylalanine or tryptophan. Fields, in order: D gene, J gene, clone size, V gene, CDR3 protein, CDR3 DNA. The D gene is left open where the match is weak. Not all rows give a size; the values are once, few, many and, for expanded clones, a class.

TRBD1 TRBJ1-1 - TRBV7-9 CSSSDRDTEAFF TGTTCCAGCAGCGACAGGGACACTGAAGCTTTCTTT
TRBD1 TRBJ2-2 - TRBV9 CASSTRTGGNTGELFF TGTGCCAGCAGCACCCGGACAGGGGGAAACACCGGGGAGCTGTTTTTT
- TRBJ2-3 - TRBV27 CASSSNRVEATDTQYF TGTGCCAGCAGTTCAAACAGGGTCGAAGCCACAGATACGCAGTATTTT
TRBD1 TRBJ2-3 - TRBV9 CASSGKLDRARGDTQYF TGTGCCAGCAGCGGAAAACTCGACAGGGCTCGCGGAGATACGCAGTATTTT
TRBD1 TRBJ2-7 - TRBV19 CATKGQGIDEQYF TGTGCGACCAAAGGACAGGGGATCGACGAGCAGTACTTC
- TRBJ2-3 - TRBV10-3 CATKGGGDTQYF TGTGCCACTAAAGGGGGAGGGGATACGCAGTATTTT
- TRBJ2-1 - TRBV7-2 CASSLWEGDRFF TGTGCCAGCAGCTTATGGGAGGGGGATAGGTTCTTC
TRBD1 TRBJ2-2 - TRBV5-1 CASSSGQVITGELFF TGCGCCAGCAGCTCGGGACAGGTGATCACCGGGGAGCTGTTTTTT
TRBD2 TRBJ2-7 - TRBV6-5 CASTLSERGVHEQYF TGTGCCAGCACCTTATCGGAACGGGGGGTCCACGAGCAGTACTTC
- TRBJ2-7 - TRBV2 CASSDSPTSFEQYF TGTGCCAGCAGCGACTCCCCAACTAGTTTCGAGCAGTACTTC
TRBD1 TRBJ2-2 - TRBV6-5 CASDRGRNTGELFF TGTGCCAGCGATAGGGGGCGCAACACCGGGGAGCTGTTTTTT
TRBD1 TRBJ1-4 few TRBV2 CASRPQGAQGEKLFF TGTGCCAGCAGACCACAGGGGGCCCAGGGGGAAAAACTGTTTTTT
TRBD2 TRBJ2-3 - TRBV7-2 CASSLDVTSGGATDTQYF TGTGCCAGCAGCTTAGATGTGACTAGCGGGGGGGCAACAGATACGCAGTATTTT
TRBD1 TRBJ1-3 once TRBV7-9 CASSVGTDSGNTIYF TGTGCCAGCAGCGTAGGGACAGACTCTGGAAACACCATATATTTT
- TRBJ2-3 - TRBV15 CATSSTGYVSTDTQYF TGTGCCACCAGCAGTACAGGGTATGTTAGCACAGATACGCAGTATTTT
TRBD2 TRBJ2-7 - TRBV7-2 CASSGFSGVSYEQYF TGTGCCAGCAGTGGGTTTAGCGGGGTATCCTACGAGCAGTACTTC
- TRBJ2-7 - TRBV6-7 CASPVVAGIWWEQYF TGTGCCAGCCCTGTGGTGGCAGGGATCTGGTGGGAGCAGTACTTC
TRBD1 TRBJ2-1 - TRBV10-2 CASSGQVGPVNEQFF TGCGCCAGCAGCGGACAGGTAGGCCCTGTGAATGAGCAGTTCTTC